The 22 T cell receptor beta chains presented below share a single source sample, sequenced in a study of blood T cell repertoires in COVID-19. The protocol was immunoSEQ multiplex PCR, while the TCRdb copy is restricted to in-frame clones and leaves out a portion. The sample holds 300,000 to 450,000 clones, roughly 90% seen once. Sequencing used peripheral blood. The receptors were gathered from a woman aged 55-69 years with COVID-19, enrolled during active disease.

This chain uses TRBV5-1 with TRBJ1-2; TRBD1 aligns across 7 bases. CDR1 and CDR2 (germline): SGHRS, YFSETQ. J was trimmed by 7 bases and V by 0 bases; bases with no gene match: 3. The CDR3 length is 13 residues. CDR3 in amino acids: CASSLGQGSGYTF. Here the CDR3 DNA reads TGCGCCAGCAGCTTGGGACAGGGAAGTGGCTACACCTTC.

The chain is built from TRBV6-6 and TRBJ1-5, with unresolved D. Trimming pared 4 bases from V and 0 bases from J, leaving 4 bases between. From germline, CDR1 is MNHNY and CDR2 SVGAGI (reference sequence). The length of the CDR3 is 13 residues. DNA of the CDR3: TGTGCCAGCAGTTCGGGTAGCAATCAGCCCCAGCATTTT. Translating it yields CASSSGSNQPQHF.

This chain uses TRBV19 with TRBJ1-2, with unresolved D. The CDR3 is 14 amino acids. Between the trimmed V and J ends, which lost 5 bases and 4 bases, there was a span of 14 bases. Germline V lookup: CDR1 LNHDA, CDR2 SQIVND (reference sequence). CDR3 region: CASSSGWLSYGYTF. DNA of the CDR3: TGTGCCAGTAGTTCCGGGTGGCTGAGCTATGGCTACACCTTC.

For the CDR3, the DNA is TGCGCCAGCAGCATACTAGCGGGGGATACCGGGGAGCTGTTTTTT. It translates to CASSILAGDTGELFF. This chain uses TRBV5-1 with TRBJ2-2; TRBD2 matches 11 bases. The CDR3 contains 15 residues. Unmatched junction bases numbered 4, after V lost 4 bases and J lost 5 bases. Germline V lookup: CDR1 SGHRS, CDR2 YFSETQ.

The J gene is TRBJ1-2, the V gene TRBV10-2, with 8 bases that match TRBD1. V lost 3 bases, J lost 7 bases, and 19 bases stayed unmatched. CDR1 is WSHSY, CDR2 SAAADI, per germline. The length of the CDR3 is 18 residues. CDR3 residues: CASSESLATGVKLRGYTF. The CDR3 DNA sequence: TGCGCCAGCAGTGAAAGTCTTGCGACAGGGGTTAAACTTCGTGGCTACACCTTC.

J is TRBJ2-7 and V is TRBV27, with 7 bases aligning to TRBD2. The V gene's germline CDR1 is MNHEY and CDR2 SMNVEV (reference sequence). J lost 3 bases, V lost 5 bases, and 10 bases had no gene match. This CDR3 is 15 amino acids long. The CDR3 coding sequence is TGTGCCAGCAGTCGGGGAGGGACGGTGGTCTACGAGCAGTACTTC. It codes for CASSRGGTVVYEQYF.

The chain links TRBV2 to TRBJ1-6; D uncertain. CDR1 and CDR2 from the germline V gene are SNHLY and FYNNEI. V lost 8 bases and J 0 bases, leaving 11 bases between the germline ends. There are 15 residues in the CDR3. The CDR3: CASLGESSYNSPLHF. The CDR3, as DNA: TGTGCCAGCCTCGGGGAGAGCTCCTATAATTCACCCCTCCACTTT.

The chain employs TRBV6-5 and TRBJ1-1; perhaps TRBD1 as D (5 bases). CDR3 size: 15 residues. V was shortened by 7 bases and J by 5 bases, with 20 bases between the two germline ends. The germline CDR1 and CDR2 sequences are MNHEY and SVGAGI. CDR3 coding DNA: TGTGCCAGCACCCATTCTGGGGGGGGAAAGACTGAAGCTTTCTTT. Its translation is CASTHSGGGKTEAFF.

CDR3 in DNA: TGCAGCGCTACCGTGACGGGGGGAACCACAGATACGCAGTATTTT. Translating gives CSATVTGGTTDTQYF. The chain carries TRBV29-1 and TRBJ2-3; TRBD2 aligns across 7 bases. Germline V lookup: CDR1 SQVTM, CDR2 ANQGSEA. Trimming removed 7 bases from V and 2 bases from J; junction bases left unmatched: 12. There are 15 residues in the CDR3.

This chain links TRBV5-1 with TRBJ2-5; TRBD2 agrees at 13 bases. Germline V lookup: CDR1 SGHRS, CDR2 YFSETQ. CDR3 length: 15 amino acids. With V trimmed by 0 bases and J by 4 bases, 0 bases remained unmatched. The CDR3, as DNA: TGCGCCAGCAGCTTGGGGACTAGCGGGGGAGAGACCCAGTACTTC. This codes for CASSLGTSGGETQYF.

The count of this clone is one. This rearrangement joins TRBV6-5 to TRBJ1-1; no firm D call. Germline V CDR1 and CDR2: MNHEY, SVGAGI. The germline V and J ends were trimmed by 8 bases and 1 base, with 11 bases remaining between them. This CDR3 comprises 13 residues. The CDR3 coding sequence is TGTGCCAGCTCCTATAAGAGGAACACTGAAGCTTTCTTT. As protein: CASSYKRNTEAFF.

The V and J genes are TRBV30 and TRBJ2-1; TRBD1 is a possible D gene (5 bases). Between the trimmed V and J ends, which lost 2 bases and 12 bases, there was a span of 17 bases. This CDR3 has 13 amino acids. Germline CDR1 GTSNPN, CDR2 SVGIG (reference sequence). The CDR3 bases are TGTGCCTGGAGTATGTCAGGGCTGGGTGGGCAGTTCTTC. Protein sequence: CAWSMSGLGGQFF.

The chain employs TRBV19 and TRBJ2-7; 8 nucleotides match TRBD1. This CDR3 is built from 16 residues. Germline V gene sequence: CDR1 LNHDA, CDR2 SQIVND (reference sequence). Germline trimming cut 1 base from V and 4 bases from J; bases unmatched to any gene: 9. CDR3: CASSIGYYTGGYEQYF. The CDR3 region has the DNA TGTGCCAGTAGTATAGGGTATTACACAGGGGGGTACGAGCAGTACTTC.

The V gene is TRBV19, the J gene TRBJ2-1; D may be TRBD1 (7 bases). The CDR3 consists of 14 residues. Germline CDR1 and CDR2: LNHDA and SQIVND (reference sequence). Trimming shortened V by 2 bases and J by 5 bases, and 10 bases separated the two germline ends. CDR3 amino acids: CASSIQGGHNEQFF. The CDR3 DNA follows: TGTGCCAGTAGTATACAGGGGGGTCACAATGAGCAGTTCTTC.

The chain employs TRBV28 and TRBJ1-2; D is undetermined. Germline CDR1 is MDHEN and CDR2 is SYDVKM. The V end lost 3 bases, the J end lost 0 bases, and 5 bases lay between the germline ends. CDR3 length: 13 amino acids. The CDR3 DNA follows: TGTGCCAGCAGTTTTACAGCTAACTATGGCTACACCTTC. It translates to CASSFTANYGYTF.

The CDR3 reads CASSPPEERGGPETQYF. The CDR3 DNA sequence: TGTGCCAGCTCACCACCCGAAGAGCGGGGGGGCCCGGAGACCCAGTACTTC. The chain carries TRBV18 and TRBJ2-5; 10 positions agree with TRBD2. V dropped 0 bases and J dropped 5; count of bases not matched to a gene: 9. The CDR3 extends over 17 amino acids. CDR1 and CDR2 from the germline V gene are KGHSH and LQKENI.

This chain uses TRBV4-1 with TRBJ1-2; possibly TRBD1 for D (6 bases). V was pared by 1 base and J by 8 bases, with 17 bases between. Germline V gene lookup returns CDR1 MGHRA and CDR2 YSYEKL. CDR3 length: 15 amino acids. The CDR3 nucleotides read TGCGCCAGCAGCCAAGCCCCGGGGGGCAAGGAGGGCTACACCTTC. The encoded protein is CASSQAPGGKEGYTF.

This sequence joins TRBV2 and TRBJ1-2; D might be TRBD1 (6 bases). This CDR3 has 13 residues. Germline assignment: CDR1 SNHLY and CDR2 FYNNEI. The ends were cut back, 10 bases at V and 4 bases at J, with 16 bases in the middle. The CDR3 reads CAISRGQSYGYTF. DNA for the CDR3: TGTGCCATCTCCCGAGGACAGTCCTATGGCTACACCTTC. Together with reference TRBV2 and TRBJ1-2, the CDR3 gives the full variable domain: EPEVTQTPSHQVTQMGQEVILRCVPISNHLYFYWYRQILGQKVEFLVSFYNNEISEKSEIFDDQFSVERPDGSNFTLKIRSTKLEDSAMYFCAISRGQSYGYTFGSGTRLTVV.

The CDR3 reads CASSIVGGGELFF. The CDR3 nucleotides read TGTGCCAGTAGTATAGTCGGGGGCGGGGAGCTGTTTTTT. The chain carries TRBV19 and TRBJ2-2, with a possible D match to TRBD2 (6 bases). Deletions cut 1 base from V and 7 bases from J, with 7 bases between. The CDR3 has 13 amino acids. Germline V gene data show CDR1 as LNHDA and CDR2 as SQIVND (reference sequence).

This clone appeared a single time. The chain is built from TRBV7-2 and TRBJ2-2, with a tentative D call TRBD1 (6 bases). Germline assignment: CDR1 SGHTA and CDR2 FQGNSA. V was shortened by 4 bases and J by 6 bases, with 15 bases between the two germline ends. The CDR3 is made up of 15 amino acids. CDR3 coding DNA: TGTGCCAGCAGCTCCAGGGCAGGGGTCCCCGGGGAGCTGTTTTTT. Translating gives CASSSRAGVPGELFF. Together with reference TRBV7-2 and TRBJ2-2, the CDR3 gives the full variable domain: GAGVSQSPSNKVTEKGKDVELRCDPISGHTALYWYRQSLGQGLEFLIYFQGNSAPDKSGLPSDRFSAERTGGSVSTLTIQRTQQEDSAVYLCASSSRAGVPGELFFGEGSRLTVL.

This sequence joins TRBV18 and TRBJ2-7, with TRBD2 matching over 8 bases. V shed 4 bases, J shed 4 bases, and the junction held 9 bases outside the gene matches. There are 15 residues in the CDR3. CDR1 is KGHSH, CDR2 LQKENI, per germline. The chain's CDR3 is CASSQAGGAQYEQYF. CDR3 DNA: TGTGCCAGCTCACAGGCCGGGGGGGCTCAGTACGAGCAGTACTTC.

This clone was picked up one time. The CDR3 DNA sequence: TGTGCCAGCTCCCCGTCTGATACGCAGTATTTT. Translating it yields CASSPSDTQYF. The gene calls are TRBV18 and TRBJ2-3; D gene ambiguous. CDR3 length: 11 amino acids. The germline V gene has CDR1 KGHSH and CDR2 LQKENI. V was shortened by 6 bases and J by 6 bases, with 7 bases between the two germline ends.